This T cell receptor (beta chain) was sequenced for a study of shared clonotypes between healthy human individuals. Whole-study results and caveats: Only blood was sampled, and tissue TCR repertoires likely differ from blood ones.

On this clone itself: What it recognizes is unknown.

The donors were all Caucasian adults (living in Nashville, Tennessee). Generated by immunoSEQ multiplex PCR, the TCRdb table keeps only in-frame clones and is missing some. This sample has 2 million to 2.5 million clones, with approximately 96% found just once. The V and J ends lost 3 bases and 1 base respectively, with 7 bases between them. This CDR3 has 13 amino acids. The germline V gene has CDR1 MNHNY and CDR2 SVGAGI (reference sequence). The TCR was taken from a man younger than 35 in good health. Sequencing input: naive CD4+ T cells sorted from blood. The subset here: CD45RA+ positively selected. V and J are TRBV6-6 and TRBJ2-7; no firm D call. The CDR3 reads CASSYTTSYEQYF. The CDR3 nucleotides are TGTGCCAGCAGTTATACCACATCCTACGAGCAGTACTTC.